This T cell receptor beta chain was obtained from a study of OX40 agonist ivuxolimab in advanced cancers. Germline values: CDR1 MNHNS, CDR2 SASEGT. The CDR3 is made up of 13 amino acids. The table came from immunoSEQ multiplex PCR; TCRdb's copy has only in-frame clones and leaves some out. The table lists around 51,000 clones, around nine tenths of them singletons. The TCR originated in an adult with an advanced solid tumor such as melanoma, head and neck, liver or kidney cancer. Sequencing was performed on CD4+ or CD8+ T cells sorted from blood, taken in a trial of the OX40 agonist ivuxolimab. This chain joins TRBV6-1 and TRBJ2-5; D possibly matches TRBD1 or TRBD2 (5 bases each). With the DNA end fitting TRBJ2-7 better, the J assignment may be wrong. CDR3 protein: CASRSGTPYEQYF. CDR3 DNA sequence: TGTGCCAGCAGGTCCGGGACCCCCTACGAGCAGTACTTC.